This T cell receptor beta chain is from a study of shared T cell receptors in the human thymus. The CDR3 contains 9 residues. The germline gives CDR1 MGHRA, CDR2 YSYEKL. Between the trimmed V and J ends, which lost 10 bases and 14 bases, there was a span of 14 bases. Generated by immunoSEQ multiplex PCR, the TCRdb table keeps only in-frame clones and is missing some. The table has hundreds of thousands of clones, roughly 86% seen once. This sample also appeared in a second study, on human thymus T cells. That work adds: Thymic material originated from resections removed in the course of corrective heart surgery. Thymic repertoires of unrelated individuals were reported in related research to overlap highly.

Sequencing was carried out using thymocytes. The TCR comes from a boy in the first two years of life with a congenital heart defect. This chain connects TRBV4-1 to TRBJ1-2; no firm D call. DNA of the CDR3: TGCGCCATATTAGGAGGAGGGACCTTC. Its translation is CAILGGGTF.